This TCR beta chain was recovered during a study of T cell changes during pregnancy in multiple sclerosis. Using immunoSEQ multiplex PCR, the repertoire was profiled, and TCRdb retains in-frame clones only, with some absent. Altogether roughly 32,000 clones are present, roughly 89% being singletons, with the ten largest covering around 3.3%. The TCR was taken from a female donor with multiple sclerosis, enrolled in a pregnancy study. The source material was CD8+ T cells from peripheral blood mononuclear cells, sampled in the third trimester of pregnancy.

The CDR3 sequence: CASSRTDFYSGANVLTF. DNA for the CDR3: TGTGCCAGCAGCAGGACAGATTTTTACTCTGGGGCCAACGTCCTGACTTTC. The chain joins TRBV21-1 to TRBJ2-6; no DNA check was done on the table's D call, TRBD1. TRBV21-1 is classified as a pseudogene. CDR3 length: 17 amino acids.